These 12 T cell receptor beta chains originate from one sample sequenced in a study of OX40 agonist ivuxolimab in advanced cancers. The data were produced by immunoSEQ multiplex PCR, yet TCRdb's version contains in-frame clones alone and is incomplete. The sample carries 99,000 or so clones, around 96% recorded once. The sample was CD4+ or CD8+ T cells sorted from blood, taken in a trial of the OX40 agonist ivuxolimab. The receptors were gathered from an adult with an advanced solid tumor such as melanoma, head and neck, liver or kidney cancer.

The chain combines TRBV4-1 with TRBJ2-5; the D is unclear. Looked up from germline, CDR1 is MGHRA and CDR2 is YSYEKL. This CDR3 comprises 14 residues. V was shortened by 1 base and J by 2 bases, with 8 bases between the two germline ends. This chain's CDR3 is CASSQVIGQETQYF. In DNA form, the CDR3 reads TGCGCCAGCAGCCAAGTGATAGGACAAGAGACCCAGTACTTC.

The rearrangement links TRBV29-1 to TRBJ1-1, with 7 bases aligning to TRBD1. J gave up 0 bases and V 0 bases, and 10 bases lay outside the gene matches. Germline V CDR1 and CDR2: SQVTM, ANQGSEA. This CDR3 spans 17 amino acids. This CDR3 reads CSVEELRTGPMNTEAFF. CDR3 nucleotides: TGCAGCGTTGAAGAACTTCGGACAGGACCTATGAACACTGAAGCTTTCTTT.

V usage is TRBV14 and J usage is TRBJ2-1; D ambiguous. The V gene's germline CDR1 is SGHDN and CDR2 FVKESK. The CDR3 sequence is 13 residues long. The ends were cut back, 1 base at V and 12 bases at J, with 13 bases in the middle. This chain's CDR3 is CASSQVMNSGQFF. The CDR3 region has the DNA TGTGCCAGCAGCCAAGTGATGAATTCGGGGCAGTTCTTC.

V and J are TRBV27 and TRBJ2-7; D unresolved. Trimming removed 3 bases from V and 0 bases from J, with 6 bases in between. Germline CDR1 MNHEY, CDR2 SMNVEV (reference sequence). The CDR3 is 13 amino acids. Written as DNA, the CDR3 is TGTGCCAGCAGTTTTGCATTCTCCTACGAGCAGTACTTC. The encoded protein is CASSFAFSYEQYF.

The rearrangement joins TRBV11-2 to TRBJ1-3, with unresolved D. V was trimmed by 3 bases and J by 5 bases, leaving 8 bases between them. This CDR3 is built from 13 residues. CDR1 and CDR2 (germline): SGHAT, FQNNGV. CDR3 DNA sequence: TGTGCCAGCAGCTTCCCGCCGAGAAACACCATATATTTT. Translated, it gives CASSFPPRNTIYF.

The V call is TRBV6-6, the J call TRBJ2-7, with D perhaps TRBD1 (5 bases). Germline V gene data show CDR1 as MNHNY and CDR2 as SVGAGI (reference sequence). The CDR3 has 13 amino acids. The V gene lost 6 bases and the J gene lost 2 bases, with 11 bases spanning the gap. The DNA of the CDR3 is TGTGCCAGCAGACCCCTAGGGGCCTACGAGCAGTACTTC. Translating it yields CASRPLGAYEQYF.

The sample holds one count of this clone. This sequence joins TRBV7-3 and TRBJ2-5; the match to TRBD2 covers 7 bases. V shed 3 bases and J 0 bases; nucleotides not matched to a gene: 4. CDR1 is SGHTA, CDR2 FQGTGA, per germline. CDR3 size: 15 residues. The chain's CDR3 is CASSLGTTHQETQYF. The CDR3 DNA reads TGTGCCAGCAGCTTGGGGACTACCCACCAAGAGACCCAGTACTTC. Together with reference TRBV7-3 and TRBJ2-5, the CDR3 gives the full variable domain: GAGVSQTPSNKVTEKGKYVELRCDPISGHTALYWYRQSLGQGPEFLIYFQGTGAADDSGLPNDRFFAVRPEGSVSTLKIQRTERGDSAVYLCASSLGTTHQETQYFGPGTRLLVL.

The chain joins TRBV7-6 to TRBJ2-7, with 9 bases lining up with TRBD1. J lost 6 bases, V lost 4 bases, and 10 bases had no gene match. Germline V gene data show CDR1 as SGHVS and CDR2 as FNYEAQ. The CDR3 covers 15 residues. Here the CDR3 DNA reads TGTGCCAGCAGCTACAACCGGGACAGGGAATCCGAGCAGTACTTC. It encodes CASSYNRDRESEQYF.

The V gene is TRBV2, the J gene TRBJ1-1; D is ambiguous. CDR3 length equals 13 residues. CDR1 is SNHLY and CDR2 is FYNNEI in the germline V gene. The V end lost 10 bases, the J end lost 5 bases, and 17 bases lay between the germline ends. The CDR3 nucleotides read TGTGCCACAAAACCCGGGAGCGGGACTGAAGCTTTCTTT. The encoded protein is CATKPGSGTEAFF.

This clone was detected only once. The CDR3 sequence: CASTPGGSSGYTF. In DNA form, the CDR3 reads TGTGCCAGCACCCCGGGAGGGAGTTCTGGCTACACCTTC. The rearrangement joins TRBV6-4 to TRBJ1-2; D is uncertain. Germline assignment: CDR1 MRHNA and CDR2 SNTAGT. CDR3 length: 13 residues. V was cut by 7 bases and J by 7 bases, with 16 bases left in between.

This rearrangement joins TRBV11-2 to TRBJ2-7; D ambiguous. Germline V gene sequence: CDR1 SGHAT, CDR2 FQNNGV. The CDR3 sequence is 12 residues long. Trimming pared 1 base from V and 7 bases from J, leaving 8 bases between. CDR3 nucleotides: TGTGCCAGCAGCTTAGCTCGGGCAGAGCAGTACTTC. Translated: CASSLARAEQYF. The variable domain in full, with the rest retrieved from reference TRBV11-2 and TRBJ2-7, is EAGVAQSPRYKIIEKRQSVAFWCNPISGHATLYWYQQILGQGPKLLIQFQNNGVVDDSQLPKDRFSAERLKGVDSTLKIQPAKLEDSAVYLCASSLARAEQYFGPGTRLTVT.

This clone was picked up one time. The chain employs TRBV7-3 and TRBJ1-5; D is ambiguous. This CDR3 region has 18 residues. Trimming pared 5 bases from V and 0 bases from J, leaving 20 bases between. Germline lookup yields CDR1 SGHTA and CDR2 FQGTGA. The CDR3 bases are TGTGCCAGCAGCCGGGGTACGTACTGGCTCTATAGCAATCAGCCCCAGCATTTT. This encodes CASSRGTYWLYSNQPQHF.